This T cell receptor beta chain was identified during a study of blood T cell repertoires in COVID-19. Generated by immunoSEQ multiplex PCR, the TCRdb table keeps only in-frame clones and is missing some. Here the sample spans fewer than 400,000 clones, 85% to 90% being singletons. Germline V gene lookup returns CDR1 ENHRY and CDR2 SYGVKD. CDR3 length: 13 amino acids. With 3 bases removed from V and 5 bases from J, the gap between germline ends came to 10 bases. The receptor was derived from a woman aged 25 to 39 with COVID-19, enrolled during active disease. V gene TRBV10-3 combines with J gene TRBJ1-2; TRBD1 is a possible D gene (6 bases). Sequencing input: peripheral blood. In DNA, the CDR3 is TGTGCCATCAGTGAATCACAGGGTTATGGCTACACCTTC. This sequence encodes CAISESQGYGYTF.